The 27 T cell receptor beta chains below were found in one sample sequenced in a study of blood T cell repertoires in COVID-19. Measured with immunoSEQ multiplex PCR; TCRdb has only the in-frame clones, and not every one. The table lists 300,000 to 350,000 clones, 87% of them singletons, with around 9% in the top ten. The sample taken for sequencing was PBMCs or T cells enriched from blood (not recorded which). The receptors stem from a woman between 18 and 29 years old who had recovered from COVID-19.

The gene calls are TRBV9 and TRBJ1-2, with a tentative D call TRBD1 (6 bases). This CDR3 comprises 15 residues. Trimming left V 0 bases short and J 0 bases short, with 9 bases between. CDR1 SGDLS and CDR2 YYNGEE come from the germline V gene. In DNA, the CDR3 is TGTGCCAGCAGCGTAGCACAGGGTACTAACTATGGCTACACCTTC. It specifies CASSVAQGTNYGYTF.

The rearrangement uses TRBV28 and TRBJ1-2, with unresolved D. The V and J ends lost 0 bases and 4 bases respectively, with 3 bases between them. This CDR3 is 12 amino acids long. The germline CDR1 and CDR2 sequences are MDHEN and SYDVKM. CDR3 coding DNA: TGTGCCAGCAGTTTATGGCGCTATGGCTACACCTTC. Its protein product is CASSLWRYGYTF.

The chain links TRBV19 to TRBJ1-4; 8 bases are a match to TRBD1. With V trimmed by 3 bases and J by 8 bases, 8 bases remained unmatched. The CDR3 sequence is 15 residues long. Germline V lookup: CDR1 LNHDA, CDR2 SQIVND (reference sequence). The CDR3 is CASSIAGQGSEKLFF. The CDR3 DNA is TGTGCCAGTAGTATTGCCGGACAGGGTAGCGAAAAACTGTTTTTT. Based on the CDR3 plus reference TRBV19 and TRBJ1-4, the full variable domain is DGGITQSPKYLFRKEGQNVTLSCEQNLNHDAMYWYRQDPGQGLRLIYYSQIVNDFQKGDIAEGYSVSREKKESFPLTVTSAQKNPTAFYLCASSIAGQGSEKLFFGSGTQLSVL.

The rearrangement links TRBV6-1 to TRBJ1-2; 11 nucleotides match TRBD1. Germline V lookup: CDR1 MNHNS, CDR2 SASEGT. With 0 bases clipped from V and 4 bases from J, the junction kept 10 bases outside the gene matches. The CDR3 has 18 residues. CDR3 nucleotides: TGTGCCAGCAGTGAAGCGGGAGGTCGGGGACAGGGGGTCTATGGCTACACCTTC. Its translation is CASSEAGGRGQGVYGYTF.

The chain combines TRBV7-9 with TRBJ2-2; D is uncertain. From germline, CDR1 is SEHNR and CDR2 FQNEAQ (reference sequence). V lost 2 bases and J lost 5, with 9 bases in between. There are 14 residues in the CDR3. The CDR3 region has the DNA TGTGCCAGCAGCTTACTTACAGATACCGGGGAGCTGTTTTTT. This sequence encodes CASSLLTDTGELFF.

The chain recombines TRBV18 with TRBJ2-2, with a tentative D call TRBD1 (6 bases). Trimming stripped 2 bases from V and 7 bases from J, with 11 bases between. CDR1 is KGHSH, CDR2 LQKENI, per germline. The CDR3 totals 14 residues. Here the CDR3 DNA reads TGTGCCAGCTCACCATTACAGGGTCACGGGGAGCTGTTTTTT. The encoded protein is CASSPLQGHGELFF.

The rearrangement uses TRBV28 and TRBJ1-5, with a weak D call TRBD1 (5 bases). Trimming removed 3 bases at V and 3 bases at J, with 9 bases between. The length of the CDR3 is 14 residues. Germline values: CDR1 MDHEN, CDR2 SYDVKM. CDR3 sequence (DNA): TGTGCCAGCAGTTTGACAGCCGACAATCAGCCCCAGCATTTT. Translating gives CASSLTADNQPQHF.

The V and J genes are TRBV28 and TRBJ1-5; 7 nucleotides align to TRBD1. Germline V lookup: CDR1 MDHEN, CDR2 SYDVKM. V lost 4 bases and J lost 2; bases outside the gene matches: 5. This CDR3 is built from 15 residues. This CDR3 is CASSWGQRGNQPQHF. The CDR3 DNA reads TGTGCCAGCAGTTGGGGACAGCGAGGCAATCAGCCCCAGCATTTT. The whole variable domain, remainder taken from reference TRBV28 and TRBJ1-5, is DVKVTQSSRYLVKRTGEKVFLECVQDMDHENMFWYRQDPGLGLRLIYFSYDVKMKEKGDIPEGYSVSREKKERFSLILESASTNQTSMYLCASSWGQRGNQPQHFGDGTRLSIL.

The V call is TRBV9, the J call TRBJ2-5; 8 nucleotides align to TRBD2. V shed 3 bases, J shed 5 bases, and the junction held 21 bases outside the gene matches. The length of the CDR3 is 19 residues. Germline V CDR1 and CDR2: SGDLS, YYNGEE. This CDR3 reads CASSAARGIAGRGGETQYF. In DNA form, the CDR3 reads TGTGCCAGCAGCGCCGCCCGAGGGATAGCGGGGAGGGGCGGGGAGACCCAGTACTTC.

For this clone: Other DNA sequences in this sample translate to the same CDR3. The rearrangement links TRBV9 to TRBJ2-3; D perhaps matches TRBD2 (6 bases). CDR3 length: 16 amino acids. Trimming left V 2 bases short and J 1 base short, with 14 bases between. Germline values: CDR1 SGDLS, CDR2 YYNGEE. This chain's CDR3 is CASSVGPGLRTDTQYF. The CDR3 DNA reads TGTGCCAGCAGCGTGGGGCCGGGACTTCGCACAGATACGCAGTATTTT.

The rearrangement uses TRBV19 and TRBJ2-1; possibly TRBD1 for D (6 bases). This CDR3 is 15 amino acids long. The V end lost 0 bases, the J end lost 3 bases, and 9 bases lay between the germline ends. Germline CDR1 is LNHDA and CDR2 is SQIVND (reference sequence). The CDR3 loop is CASSIDQGGYNEQFF. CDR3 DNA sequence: TGTGCCAGTAGTATAGATCAAGGGGGCTACAATGAGCAGTTCTTC.

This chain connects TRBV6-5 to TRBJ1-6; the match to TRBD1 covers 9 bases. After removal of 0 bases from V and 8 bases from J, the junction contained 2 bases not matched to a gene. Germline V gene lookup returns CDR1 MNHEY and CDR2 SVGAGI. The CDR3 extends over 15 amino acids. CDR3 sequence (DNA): TGTGCCAGCAGTTACTCGGGACAGGGAGATTCACCCCTCCACTTT. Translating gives CASSYSGQGDSPLHF.

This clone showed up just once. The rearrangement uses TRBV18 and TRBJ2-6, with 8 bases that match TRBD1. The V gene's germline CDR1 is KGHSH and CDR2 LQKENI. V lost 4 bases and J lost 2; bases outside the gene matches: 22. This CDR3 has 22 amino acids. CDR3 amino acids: CASSLIDAGGATSDAGANVLTF. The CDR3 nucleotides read TGTGCCAGCTCACTAATAGATGCAGGGGGCGCGACAAGTGATGCTGGGGCCAACGTCCTGACTTTC.

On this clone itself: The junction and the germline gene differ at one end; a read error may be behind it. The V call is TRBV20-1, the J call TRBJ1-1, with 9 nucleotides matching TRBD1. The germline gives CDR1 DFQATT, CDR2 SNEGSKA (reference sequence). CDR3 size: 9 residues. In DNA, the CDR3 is TGCAGTGCTAGACAGACAGGGGGGTTT. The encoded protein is CSARQTGGF.

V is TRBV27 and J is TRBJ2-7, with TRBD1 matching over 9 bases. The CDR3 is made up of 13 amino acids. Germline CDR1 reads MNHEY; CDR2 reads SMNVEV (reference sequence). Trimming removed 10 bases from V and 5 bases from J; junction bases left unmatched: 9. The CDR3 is CATRGTGFNEQYF. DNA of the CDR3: TGTGCCACGCGGGGGACAGGGTTTAACGAGCAGTACTTC.

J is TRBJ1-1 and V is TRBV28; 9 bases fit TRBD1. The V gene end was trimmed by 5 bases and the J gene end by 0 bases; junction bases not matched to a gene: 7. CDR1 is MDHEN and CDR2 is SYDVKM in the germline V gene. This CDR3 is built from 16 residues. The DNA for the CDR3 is TGTGCCAGCAGTCCGCCGGGACAGGGATTGAACACTGAAGCTTTCTTT. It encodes CASSPPGQGLNTEAFF. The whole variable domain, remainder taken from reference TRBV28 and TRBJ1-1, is DVKVTQSSRYLVKRTGEKVFLECVQDMDHENMFWYRQDPGLGLRLIYFSYDVKMKEKGDIPEGYSVSREKKERFSLILESASTNQTSMYLCASSPPGQGLNTEAFFGQGTRLTVV.

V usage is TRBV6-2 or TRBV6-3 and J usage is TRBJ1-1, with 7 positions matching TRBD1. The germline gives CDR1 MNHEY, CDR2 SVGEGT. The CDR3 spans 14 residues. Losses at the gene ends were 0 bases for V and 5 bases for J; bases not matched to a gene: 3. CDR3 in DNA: TGTGCCAGCAGTTACTCCAGGGGGAGTACTGAAGCTTTCTTT. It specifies CASSYSRGSTEAFF.

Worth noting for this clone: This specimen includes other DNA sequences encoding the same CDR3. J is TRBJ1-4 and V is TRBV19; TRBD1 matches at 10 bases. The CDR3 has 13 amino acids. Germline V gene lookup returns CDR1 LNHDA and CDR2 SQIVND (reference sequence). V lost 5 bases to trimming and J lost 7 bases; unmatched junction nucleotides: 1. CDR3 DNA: TGTGCCAGTAGTGACAGGGGGCGTGAAAAACTGTTTTTT. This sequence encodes CASSDRGREKLFF.

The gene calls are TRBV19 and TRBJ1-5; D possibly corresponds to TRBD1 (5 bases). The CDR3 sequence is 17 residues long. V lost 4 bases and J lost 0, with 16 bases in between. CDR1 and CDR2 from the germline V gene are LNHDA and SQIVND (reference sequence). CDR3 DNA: TGTGCCAGTAGTACGGGACCGGGGGGGTATAGCAATCAGCCCCAGCATTTT. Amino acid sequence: CASSTGPGGYSNQPQHF.

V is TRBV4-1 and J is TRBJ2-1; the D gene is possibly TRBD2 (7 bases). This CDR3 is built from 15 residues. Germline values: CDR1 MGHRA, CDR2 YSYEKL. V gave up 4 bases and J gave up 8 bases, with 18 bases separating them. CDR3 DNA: TGCGCCAGCAGCCCCCGGGGAGGGGGTGTATATGAGCAGTTCTTC. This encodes CASSPRGGGVYEQFF.

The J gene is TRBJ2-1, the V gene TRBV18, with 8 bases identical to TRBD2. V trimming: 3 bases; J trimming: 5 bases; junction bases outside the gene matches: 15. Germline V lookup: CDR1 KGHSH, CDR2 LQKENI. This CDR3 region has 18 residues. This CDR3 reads CASSPAAGGGGQDNEQFF. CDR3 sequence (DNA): TGTGCCAGCTCACCGGCCGCGGGTGGCGGGGGGCAGGACAATGAGCAGTTCTTC.

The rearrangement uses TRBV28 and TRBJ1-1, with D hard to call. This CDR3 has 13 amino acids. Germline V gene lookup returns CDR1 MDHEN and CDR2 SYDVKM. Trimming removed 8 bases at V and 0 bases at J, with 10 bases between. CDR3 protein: CASGISMNTEAFF. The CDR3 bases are TGTGCCAGCGGTATAAGCATGAACACTGAAGCTTTCTTT.

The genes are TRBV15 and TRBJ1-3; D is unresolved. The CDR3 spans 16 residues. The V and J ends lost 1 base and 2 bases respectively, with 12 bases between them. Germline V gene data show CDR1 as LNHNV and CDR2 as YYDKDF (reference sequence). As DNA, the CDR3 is TGTGCCACCAGCAGAGTTTCAGCGGGGACTGGAAACACCATATATTTT. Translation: CATSRVSAGTGNTIYF.

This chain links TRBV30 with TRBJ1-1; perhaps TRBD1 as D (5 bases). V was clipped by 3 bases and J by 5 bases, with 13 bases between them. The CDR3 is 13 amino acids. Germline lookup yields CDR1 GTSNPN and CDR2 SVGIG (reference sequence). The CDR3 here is CAWSKQGGTEAFF. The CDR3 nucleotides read TGTGCCTGGAGCAAGCAGGGAGGAACTGAAGCTTTCTTT.

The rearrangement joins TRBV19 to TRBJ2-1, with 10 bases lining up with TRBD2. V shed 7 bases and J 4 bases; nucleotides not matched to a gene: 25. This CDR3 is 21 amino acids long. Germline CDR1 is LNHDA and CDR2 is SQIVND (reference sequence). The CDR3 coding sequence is TGTGCCAGTACTCGACTAAGGGGGCTAGCGGGGGTTCAACCGGAATACAATGAGCAGTTCTTC. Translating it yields CASTRLRGLAGVQPEYNEQFF.

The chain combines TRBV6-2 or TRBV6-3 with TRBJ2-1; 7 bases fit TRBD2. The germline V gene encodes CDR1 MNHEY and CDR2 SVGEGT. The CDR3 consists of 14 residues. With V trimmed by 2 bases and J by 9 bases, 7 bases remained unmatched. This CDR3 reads CASSYRAGELEQFF. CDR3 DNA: TGTGCCAGCAGTTACCGTGCGGGAGAGCTTGAGCAGTTCTTC.

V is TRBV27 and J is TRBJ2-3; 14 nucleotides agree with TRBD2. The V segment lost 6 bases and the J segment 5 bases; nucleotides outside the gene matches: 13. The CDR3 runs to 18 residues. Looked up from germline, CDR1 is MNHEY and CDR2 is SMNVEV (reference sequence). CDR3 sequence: CASSDTRTSGGIVDTQYF. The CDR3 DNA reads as TGTGCCAGCAGCGACACAAGGACTAGCGGGGGGATAGTAGATACGCAGTATTTT.